The 6 T cell receptor beta chains given below trace back to one sample, sequenced in a study of shared clonotypes between healthy human individuals. Method: immunoSEQ multiplex PCR; TCRdb's copy keeps in-frame clones and lacks some. The profile shows about 510,000 clones, less than 85% of them singletons. The sequenced sample was PBMCs. These receptors all come from a woman in her thirties or forties in good health. Some clones in this sample may be carry-over from other donors' samples.

A few counts support this clone. V is TRBV9 and J is TRBJ1-4; tentatively, D is TRBD1 (6 bases). The length of the CDR3 is 14 residues. V was cut by 3 bases and J by 7 bases, with 13 bases left in between. Germline lookup yields CDR1 SGDLS and CDR2 YYNGEE. In DNA form, the CDR3 reads TGTGCCAGCAGCGCAGGGGTGGTTGGTGAAAAACTGTTTTTT. It is translated as CASSAGVVGEKLFF.

The J gene is TRBJ2-5, the V gene TRBV19, with 8 bases that match TRBD2. Germline lookup yields CDR1 LNHDA and CDR2 SQIVND (reference sequence). This CDR3 is built from 13 residues. The V segment lost 4 bases and the J segment 5 bases; nucleotides outside the gene matches: 3. The CDR3 sequence: CASSKAGVETQYF. In nucleotides, the CDR3 is TGTGCCAGTAGTAAAGCGGGAGTGGAGACCCAGTACTTC.

The chain combines TRBV29-1 with TRBJ2-2, with D possibly TRBD1 on 6 matching bases. CDR1 and CDR2 (germline): SQVTM, ANQGSEA. This CDR3 comprises 14 residues. V was shortened by 2 bases and J by 4 bases, with 11 bases between the two germline ends. CDR3 sequence (DNA): TGCAGCGTTGAAATAACAGGGTTCACCGGGGAGCTGTTTTTT. Protein product: CSVEITGFTGELFF.

V and J are TRBV20-1 and TRBJ1-1, with unresolved D. V shed 6 bases and J shed 1 base, with 6 bases lying between them. The germline V gene encodes CDR1 DFQATT and CDR2 SNEGSKA (reference sequence). This CDR3 has 11 amino acids. CDR3 in DNA: TGCAGTGCCAACAGGAACACTGAAGCTTTCTTT. Its translation: CSANRNTEAFF.

The chain carries TRBV9 and TRBJ2-1, with TRBD2 identical over 7 bases. Per the germline V gene, CDR1 is SGDLS and CDR2 is YYNGEE. This CDR3 contains 20 residues. The V and J ends lost 0 bases and 4 bases, in that order; junction bases with no gene match: 19. For the CDR3, the DNA is TGTGCCAGCAGCGTAGCTCCCTCCCGAGGGGAGGGCCTTGTTTACAATGAGCAGTTCTTC. Protein: CASSVAPSRGEGLVYNEQFF.

The rearrangement joins TRBV6-5 to TRBJ2-1, with D tentatively TRBD1 (5 bases). V was clipped by 6 bases and J by 3 bases, with 15 bases between them. The CDR3 loop spans 15 amino acids. Germline CDR1 reads MNHEY; CDR2 reads SVGAGI. The chain's CDR3 is CASRTPRENYNEQFF. In DNA form, the CDR3 reads TGTGCCAGCAGGACACCCAGGGAAAACTACAATGAGCAGTTCTTC.